These 10 T cell receptor beta chains originate from one sample sequenced in a study of cytomegalovirus exposure and HLA in healthy donors. With 60 Vbeta and 13 Jbeta primers, the PCR was carried out. Profiling relied on immunoSEQ multiplex PCR, and the TCRdb table lists in-frame clones only, not all of them. The sample shows a few hundred thousand clones, approximately 82% of them seen only once. What was sequenced was PBMCs. Source of these receptors: a woman aged 40 to 50 in good health and CMV-seronegative.

This clone was detected once. The rearrangement uses TRBV30 and TRBJ2-5, with a weak D call TRBD1 (6 bases). Gene TRBJ2-7 matches the end of the DNA better, so the J call may be wrong. CDR1 is GTSNPN and CDR2 is SVGIG in the germline V gene (reference sequence). The CDR3 is made up of 14 amino acids. DNA of the CDR3: TGTGCCTGGAGCAGGGGAGTACGGGCCTACGAGCAGTACTTC. Translating it yields CAWSRGVRAYEQYF.

This rearrangement joins TRBV28 to TRBJ1-1; D call uncertain. Germline CDR1 MDHEN, CDR2 SYDVKM. This CDR3 spans 14 amino acids. The V and J ends lost 7 bases and 3 bases respectively, with 15 bases between them. CDR3 DNA: TGTGCCAGCAAGAGCCAGGTCCCCCACACTGAAGCTTTCTTT. Residues: CASKSQVPHTEAFF.

The V gene is TRBV5-1, the J gene TRBJ1-1; the match to TRBD1 covers 9 bases. Germline lookup yields CDR1 SGHRS and CDR2 YFSETQ. Unmatched junction bases numbered 9, after V lost 0 bases and J lost 0 bases. This CDR3 comprises 18 residues. CDR3 coding DNA: TGCGCCAGCAGCTTGGGAGTGACAGGGGGGGCCATGAACACTGAAGCTTTCTTT. As protein: CASSLGVTGGAMNTEAFF. Full variable domain (missing parts from reference TRBV5-1 and TRBJ1-1): KAGVTQTPRYLIKTRGQQVTLSCSPISGHRSVSWYQQTPGQGLQFLFEYFSETQRNKGNFPGRFSGRQFSNSRSEMNVSTLELGDSALYLCASSLGVTGGAMNTEAFFGQGTRLTVV.

The chain combines TRBV6-6 with TRBJ2-3, with D unresolved. The germline V gene has CDR1 MNHNY and CDR2 SVGAGI (reference sequence). The CDR3 has 13 residues. V lost 1 base to trimming and J lost 6 bases, with 8 bases between them. The CDR3 DNA reads TGTGCCAGCAGTTACTACAGAGAGGATACGCAGTATTTT. Translating gives CASSYYREDTQYF.

There are a few counts of this clone. V gene TRBV4-3 combines with J gene TRBJ1-6; D gene unclear. Germline V gene sequence: CDR1 LGHNA, CDR2 YSLEER. This CDR3 comprises 17 residues. V dropped 0 bases and J dropped 9 bases, with 18 bases sitting between them. In nucleotides, the CDR3 is TGCGCCAGCAGCCAAGATCTGTTCATACGGTCGGGTTCACCCCTCCACTTT. Translation gives CASSQDLFIRSGSPLHF.

The chain links TRBV28 to TRBJ1-2, with 8 bases identical to TRBD1. Germline V CDR1 and CDR2: MDHEN, SYDVKM. Trimming took 7 bases from V and 6 from J; bases not matched to a gene: 10. The CDR3 length is 14 residues. The CDR3 region is CASTLDRVVDGYTF. CDR3 nucleotides: TGTGCCAGCACCTTGGACAGGGTGGTCGATGGCTACACCTTC.

A note on this clone: Other DNA sequences in this specimen translate into the identical CDR3. The J gene is TRBJ1-6, the V gene TRBV7-3; no firm D call. The CDR3 loop spans 12 amino acids. The V gene's germline CDR1 is SGHTA and CDR2 FQGTGA. The V gene lost 4 bases and the J gene lost 7 bases, with 5 bases spanning the gap. CDR3 region: CASSSGNSPLHF. DNA for the CDR3: TGTGCCAGCAGCTCGGGGAATTCACCCCTCCACTTT.

CDR3 loop: CASVDSTYEQYF. Here the CDR3 DNA reads TGTGCCAGCGTTGATTCTACCTACGAGCAGTACTTC. The V and J genes are TRBV6-1 and TRBJ2-7; no firm D call. Trimming pared 8 bases from V and 2 bases from J, leaving 10 bases between. The germline V gene has CDR1 MNHNS and CDR2 SASEGT. This CDR3 comprises 12 residues.

This clone showed up just once. The chain couples TRBV29-1 to TRBJ2-2, with D perhaps matching TRBD2 (6 bases). Germline V gene data show CDR1 as SQVTM and CDR2 as ANQGSEA. V lost 5 bases to trimming and J lost 5 bases, with 18 bases between them. The CDR3 spans 15 residues. Here the CDR3 DNA reads TGCAGCGTTCGCGGGACTGTAGGTAGAACCGGGGAGCTGTTTTTT. Translation: CSVRGTVGRTGELFF.

This clone was observed once. The V call is TRBV19, the J call TRBJ2-5, with 8 bases lining up with TRBD1. CDR1 is LNHDA and CDR2 is SQIVND in the germline V gene (reference sequence). The CDR3 has 15 residues. With V trimmed by 1 base and J by 5 bases, 6 bases remained unmatched. The CDR3 nucleotides are TGTGCCAGTAGTATAGGGACAGGGAGTCTGGAGACCCAGTACTTC. This sequence encodes CASSIGTGSLETQYF.